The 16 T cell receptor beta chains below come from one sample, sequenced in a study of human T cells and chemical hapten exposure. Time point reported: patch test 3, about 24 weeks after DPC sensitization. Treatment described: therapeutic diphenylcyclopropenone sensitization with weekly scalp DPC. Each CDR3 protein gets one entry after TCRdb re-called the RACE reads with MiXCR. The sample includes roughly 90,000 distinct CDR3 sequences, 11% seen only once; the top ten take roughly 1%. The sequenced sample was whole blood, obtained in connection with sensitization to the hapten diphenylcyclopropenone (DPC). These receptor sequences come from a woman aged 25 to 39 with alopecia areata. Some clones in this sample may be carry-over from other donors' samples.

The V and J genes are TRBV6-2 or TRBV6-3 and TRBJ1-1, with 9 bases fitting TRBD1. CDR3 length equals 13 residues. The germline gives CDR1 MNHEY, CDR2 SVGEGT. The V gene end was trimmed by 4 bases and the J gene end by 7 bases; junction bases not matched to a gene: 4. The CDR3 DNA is TGTGCCAGCAGTTCCTGGGGACAGGGTGAAGCTTTCTTT. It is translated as CASSSWGQGEAFF.

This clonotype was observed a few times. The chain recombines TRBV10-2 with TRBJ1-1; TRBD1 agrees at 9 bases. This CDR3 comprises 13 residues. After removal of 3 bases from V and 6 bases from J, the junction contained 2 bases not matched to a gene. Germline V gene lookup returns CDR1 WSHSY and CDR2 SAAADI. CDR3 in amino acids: CASSEQGAAEAFF. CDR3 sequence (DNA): TGCGCCAGCAGTGAACAGGGGGCCGCTGAAGCTTTCTTT.

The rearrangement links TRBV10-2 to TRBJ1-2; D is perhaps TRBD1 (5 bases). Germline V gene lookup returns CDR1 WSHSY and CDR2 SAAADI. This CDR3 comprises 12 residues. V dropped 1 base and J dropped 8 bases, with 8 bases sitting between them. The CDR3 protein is CASSELGLGYTF. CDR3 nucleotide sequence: TGCGCCAGCAGTGAGTTGGGGCTCGGCTACACCTTC.

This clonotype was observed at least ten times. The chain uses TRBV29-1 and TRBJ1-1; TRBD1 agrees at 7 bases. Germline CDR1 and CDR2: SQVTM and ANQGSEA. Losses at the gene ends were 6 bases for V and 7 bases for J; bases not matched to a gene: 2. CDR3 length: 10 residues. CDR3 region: CSVGTVEAFF. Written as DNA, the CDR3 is TGCAGCGTCGGGACAGTTGAAGCTTTCTTT. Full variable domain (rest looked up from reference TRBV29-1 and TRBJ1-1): SAVISQKPSRDICQRGTSLTIQCQVDSQVTMMFWYRQQPGQSLTLIATANQGSEATYESGFVIDKFPISRPNLTFSTLTVSNMSPEDSSIYLCSVGTVEAFFGQGTRLTVV.

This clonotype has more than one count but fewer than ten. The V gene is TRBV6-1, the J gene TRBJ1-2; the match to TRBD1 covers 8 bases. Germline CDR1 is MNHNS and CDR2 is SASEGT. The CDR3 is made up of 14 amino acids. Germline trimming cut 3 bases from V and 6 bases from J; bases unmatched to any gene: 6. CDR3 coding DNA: TGTGCCAGCAGTGATAGGACAGGGCTTGATGGCTACACCTTC. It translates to CASSDRTGLDGYTF.

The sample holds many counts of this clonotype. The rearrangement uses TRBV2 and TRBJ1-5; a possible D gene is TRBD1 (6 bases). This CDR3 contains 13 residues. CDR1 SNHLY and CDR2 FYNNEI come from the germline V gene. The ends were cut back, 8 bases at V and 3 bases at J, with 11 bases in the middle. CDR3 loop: CASGTGFNQPQHF. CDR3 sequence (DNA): TGTGCCAGCGGCACAGGGTTCAATCAGCCCCAGCATTTT.

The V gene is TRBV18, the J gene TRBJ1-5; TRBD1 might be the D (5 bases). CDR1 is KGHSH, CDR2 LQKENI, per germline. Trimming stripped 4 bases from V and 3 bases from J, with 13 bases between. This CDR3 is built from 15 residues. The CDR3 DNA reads TGTGCCAGCTCACTGACAGTGAATTCCAATCAGCCCCAGCATTTT. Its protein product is CASSLTVNSNQPQHF.

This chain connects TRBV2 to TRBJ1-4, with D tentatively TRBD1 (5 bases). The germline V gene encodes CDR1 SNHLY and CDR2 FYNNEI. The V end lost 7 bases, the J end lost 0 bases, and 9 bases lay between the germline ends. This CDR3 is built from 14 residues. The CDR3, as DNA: TGTGCCAGCACCGGGACGGCAACTAATGAAAAACTGTTTTTT. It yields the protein CASTGTATNEKLFF.

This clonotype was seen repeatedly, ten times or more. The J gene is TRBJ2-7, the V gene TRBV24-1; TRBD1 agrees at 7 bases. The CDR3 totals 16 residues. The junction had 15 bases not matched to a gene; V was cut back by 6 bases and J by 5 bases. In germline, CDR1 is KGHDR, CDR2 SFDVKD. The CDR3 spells CATSSLDRQGKDEQYF. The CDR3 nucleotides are TGTGCCACCAGTAGCTTGGACAGACAGGGAAAGGACGAGCAGTACTTC.

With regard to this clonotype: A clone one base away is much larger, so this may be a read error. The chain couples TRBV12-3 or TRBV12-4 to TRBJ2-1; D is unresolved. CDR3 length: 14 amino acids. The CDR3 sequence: CASSPLSSYNEQSF. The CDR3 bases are TGTGCCAGCAGCCCACTTAGCTCCTACAATGAGCAGTCCTTC.

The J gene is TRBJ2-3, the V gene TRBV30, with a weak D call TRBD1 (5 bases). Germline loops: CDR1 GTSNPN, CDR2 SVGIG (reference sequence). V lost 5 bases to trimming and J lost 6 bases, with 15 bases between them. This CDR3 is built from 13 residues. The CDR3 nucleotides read TGTGCCTGGGACCATAAAAAGGGGGATACGCAGTATTTT. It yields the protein CAWDHKKGDTQYF.

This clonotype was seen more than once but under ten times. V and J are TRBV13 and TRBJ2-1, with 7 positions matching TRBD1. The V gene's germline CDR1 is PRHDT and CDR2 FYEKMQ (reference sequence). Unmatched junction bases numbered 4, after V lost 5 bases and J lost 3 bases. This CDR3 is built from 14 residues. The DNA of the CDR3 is TGTGCCAGCAGCCACAGGGGATTCTACAATGAGCAGTTCTTC. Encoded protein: CASSHRGFYNEQFF. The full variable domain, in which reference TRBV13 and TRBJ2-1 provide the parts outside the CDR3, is AAGVIQSPRHLIKEKRETATLKCYPIPRHDTVYWYQQGPGQDPQFLISFYEKMQSDKGSIPDRFSAQQFSDYHSELNMSSLELGDSALYFCASSHRGFYNEQFFGPGTRLTVL.

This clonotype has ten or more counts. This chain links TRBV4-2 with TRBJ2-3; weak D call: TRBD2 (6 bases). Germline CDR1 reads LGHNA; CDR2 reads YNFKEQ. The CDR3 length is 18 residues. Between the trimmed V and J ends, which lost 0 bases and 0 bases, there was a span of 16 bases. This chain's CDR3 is CASSQDLSAGTSTDTQYF. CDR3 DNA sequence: TGTGCCAGCAGCCAAGATCTGAGCGCGGGGACTAGCACAGATACGCAGTATTTT.

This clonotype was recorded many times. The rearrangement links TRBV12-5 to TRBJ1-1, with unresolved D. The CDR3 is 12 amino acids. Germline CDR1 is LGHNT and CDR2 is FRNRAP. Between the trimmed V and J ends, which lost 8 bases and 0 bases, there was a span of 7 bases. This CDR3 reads CASSNLNTEAFF. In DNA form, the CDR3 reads TGTGCTAGTAGTAATTTGAACACTGAAGCTTTCTTT.

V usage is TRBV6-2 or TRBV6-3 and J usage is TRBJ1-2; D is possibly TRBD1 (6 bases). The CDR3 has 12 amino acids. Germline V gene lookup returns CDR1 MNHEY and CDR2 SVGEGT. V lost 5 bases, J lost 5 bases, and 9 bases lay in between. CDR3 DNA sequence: TGTGCCAGCAGTGACAGGTTTTATGGCTACACCTTC. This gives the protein CASSDRFYGYTF.

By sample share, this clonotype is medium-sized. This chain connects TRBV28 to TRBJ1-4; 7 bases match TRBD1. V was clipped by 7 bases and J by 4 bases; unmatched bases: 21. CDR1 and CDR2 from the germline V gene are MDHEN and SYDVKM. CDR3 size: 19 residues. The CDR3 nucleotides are TGTGCCAGCACCTCCCCCCTAGTTACAGGGGACGAGAATAATGAAAAACTGTTTTTT. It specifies CASTSPLVTGDENNEKLFF.